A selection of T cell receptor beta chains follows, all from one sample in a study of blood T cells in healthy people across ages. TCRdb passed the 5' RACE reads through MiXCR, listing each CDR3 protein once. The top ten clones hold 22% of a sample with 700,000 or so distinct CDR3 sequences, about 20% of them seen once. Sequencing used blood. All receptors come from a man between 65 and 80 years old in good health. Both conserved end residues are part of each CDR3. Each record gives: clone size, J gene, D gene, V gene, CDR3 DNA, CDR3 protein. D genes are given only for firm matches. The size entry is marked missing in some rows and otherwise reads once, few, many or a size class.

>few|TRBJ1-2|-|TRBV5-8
TGTGCCAGCAGCTTGATATCTTTTTTGGGGCGCTTTAACTATGGCTACACCTTC
CASSLISFLGRFNYGYTF
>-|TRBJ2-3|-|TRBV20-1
TGCAGTGCAGAAGAGGATGGGGACACAGATACGCAGTATTTT
CSAEEDGDTDTQYF
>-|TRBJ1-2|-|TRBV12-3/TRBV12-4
TGTGCCAGCAGTTTAATGCAGGGGATCGGCTACACCTTC
CASSLMQGIGYTF
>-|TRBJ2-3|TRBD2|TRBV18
TGTGCCAGCTCACCTCCGGGACTAGCGGTCACAGATACGCAGTATTTT
CASSPPGLAVTDTQYF
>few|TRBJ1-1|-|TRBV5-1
TGCGCCAGCAGCGGGAACAGGGCTAACACTGAAGCTTTCTTT
CASSGNRANTEAFF
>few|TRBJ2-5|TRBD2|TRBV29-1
TGCAGCGTTGATACTAGCGGGGTCGATGAGACCCAGTACTTC
CSVDTSGVDETQYF
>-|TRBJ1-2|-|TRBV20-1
TGCAGTGCTAGAGGGGTTGGGGGGAGCTATGGCTACACCTTC
CSARGVGGSYGYTF
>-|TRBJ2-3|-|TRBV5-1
TGCGCCAGCAGCTTGACTAGAATAGATACGCAGTATTTT
CASSLTRIDTQYF
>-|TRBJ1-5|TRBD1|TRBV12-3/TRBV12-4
TGTGCCAGCAAGACGGACAGGGCATTTGGGAGCAATCAGCCCCAGCATTTT
CASKTDRAFGSNQPQHF
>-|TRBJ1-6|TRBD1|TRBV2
TGTGCCAGCTGCAGGGACAGGGAAAAATCACCCCTCCACTTT
CASCRDREKSPLHF
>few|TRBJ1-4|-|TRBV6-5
TGTGCCAGCAGTCGGGGACGGGGGGGCTGGAATGAAAAACTGTTTTTT
CASSRGRGGWNEKLFF
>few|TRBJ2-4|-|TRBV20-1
TGCAGTCTCAAGCGGTGGGGAGCCAAAAACATTCAGTACTTC
CSLKRWGAKNIQYF
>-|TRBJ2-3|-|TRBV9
TGTGCCGGCAGCGGATTTAGCACAGATACGCAGTATTTT
CAGSGFSTDTQYF
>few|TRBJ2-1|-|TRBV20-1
TGCAGTGCTAGGGGTGGTTGGGCGAATGAGCAGTTCTTC
CSARGGWANEQFF
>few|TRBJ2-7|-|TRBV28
TGTGCCAGCAGTTTACGAGGGTTCGAGCAGTACTTC
CASSLRGFEQYF
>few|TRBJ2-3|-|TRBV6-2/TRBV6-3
TGTGCCAGCAACCCACGATGGGACACAGATACGCAGTATTTT
CASNPRWDTDTQYF
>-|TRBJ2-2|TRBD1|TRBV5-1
TGCGCCAGCAAGGAAGCAGGGGGATGGACCGGGGAGCTGTTTTTT
CASKEAGGWTGELFF
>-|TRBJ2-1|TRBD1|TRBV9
TGTGCCAGCAGCCCTCGGGGGACAGGGGGATACAATGAGCAGTTCTTC
CASSPRGTGGYNEQFF
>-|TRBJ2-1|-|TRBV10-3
TGTGCCATCAGGCCAGGGGGGTACAATGAGCAGTTCTTC
CAIRPGGYNEQFF
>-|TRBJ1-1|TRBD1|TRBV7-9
TGTGCCAGCCTACGGACAGGGGGGAGGACTGAAGCTTTCTTT
CASLRTGGRTEAFF
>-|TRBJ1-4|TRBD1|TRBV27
TGTGCCAGCAGACTACAGGGGGCGCCAAATGAAAAAATGTTTTTT
CASRLQGAPNEKMFF
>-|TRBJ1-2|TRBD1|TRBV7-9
TGTGCCAGCAGCTTCGGGACAGGGGGCGCTAACCATGGCTACACCTTC
CASSFGTGGANHGYTF
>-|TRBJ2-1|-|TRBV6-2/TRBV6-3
TGTGCCAGCAGTTACGGGCCACAATCGGGGGTCTTC
CASSYGPQSGVF
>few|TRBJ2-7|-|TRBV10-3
TGTGCCATCAGTGATCTCGGGACGGGATACGAGCAGTACTTC
CAISDLGTGYEQYF
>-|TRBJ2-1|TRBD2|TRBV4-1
TGCGCCAGCAGCCAATTAGTGCGGGAGGTCGGTGAGCAGTTCTTC
CASSQLVREVGEQFF
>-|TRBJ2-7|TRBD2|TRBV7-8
TGTGCCAGCAGCTTCTTCCTTAGCGGGGGCTCCTACGAGCAGTACTTC
CASSFFLSGGSYEQYF
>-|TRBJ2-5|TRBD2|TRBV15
TGTGCCACCAGCAGAGATCGGTCGAGCGGGGGTCGTCAAGAGACCCAGTACTTC
CATSRDRSSGGRQETQYF
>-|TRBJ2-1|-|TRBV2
TGTGCCAGCAGTGAAGCGGACTGGAACTCCTACAATGAGCAGTTCTTC
CASSEADWNSYNEQFF
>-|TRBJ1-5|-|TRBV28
TGTGCCAGCAGTTCCTCCATGGGTCAGCCCCAGCATTTT
CASSSSMGQPQHF
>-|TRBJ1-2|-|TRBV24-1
TGTGCCACCAGTTCCGGCAGGCAGTTTGGCTACACCTTC
CATSSGRQFGYTF
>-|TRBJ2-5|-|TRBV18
TGTGCCAGCTCACCCTCGTTGGGCCAGTACTTC
CASSPSLGQYF
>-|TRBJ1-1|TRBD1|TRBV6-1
TGTGCCAGCAGTGGGGTGGGACAGGGCACTGAAGCTTTCTTT
CASSGVGQGTEAFF
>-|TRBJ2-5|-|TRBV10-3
TGTGCCATCAGTGAAGTAGGGGAGGCCCAGTACTTC
CAISEVGEAQYF
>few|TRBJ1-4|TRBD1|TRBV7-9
TGTGCCAGCAGCTTGCCCCAGGGGGCTGCTGAAAAACTGTTTTTT
CASSLPQGAAEKLFF
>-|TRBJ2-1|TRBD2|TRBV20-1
TGCAGTGCTCGTAGCGGGAACTACAATGAGCAGTTCTTC
CSARSGNYNEQFF
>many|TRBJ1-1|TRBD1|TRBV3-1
TGTGCCAGCAGCCATGGACAGGGGGCAGGTGAAGCTTTCTTT
CASSHGQGAGEAFF
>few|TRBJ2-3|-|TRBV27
TGTGCCAGCAGTTTATCGACGTCTCTTCACACAGATACGCAGTATTTT
CASSLSTSLHTDTQYF
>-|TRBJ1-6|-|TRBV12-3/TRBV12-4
TGTGCCAGCAGTTTATACCCCGGAATTGGTTCACCCCTCCACTTT
CASSLYPGIGSPLHF
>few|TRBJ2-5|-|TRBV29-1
TGCAGCGTTGAAGCGGGGCCCCCAGAGACCCAGTACTTC
CSVEAGPPETQYF
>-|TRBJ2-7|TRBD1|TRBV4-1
TGCGCCAGCAGCCAGGAAAGACAGGGCTTATCCTACGAGCAGTACTTC
CASSQERQGLSYEQYF
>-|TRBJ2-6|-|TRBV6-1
TGTGCCAGCAGTCCCAATCCCGGGGCCCCCTCTGGGGCCAACGTCCTGACTTTC
CASSPNPGAPSGANVLTF
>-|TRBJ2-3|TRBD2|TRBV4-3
TGCGCCAGCAGCCAAGAGCGTCTAGCGGGAGCCCTCCCTAGCACAGATACGCAGTATTTT
CASSQERLAGALPSTDTQYF
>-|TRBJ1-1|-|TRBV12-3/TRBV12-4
TGTGCCAGCAGGGAAACAGGGTCGTGGGCTGAAGCTTTCTTT
CASRETGSWAEAFF
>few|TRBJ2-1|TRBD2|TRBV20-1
TGCAGTGCTAGAGTCCCCCCTAGCGGGGGGGCTAGGTACAATGAGCAGTTCTTC
CSARVPPSGGARYNEQFF
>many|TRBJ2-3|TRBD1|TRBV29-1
TGCAGCGTTGAAGGGACAGGGGGGGATACGCAGTATTTT
CSVEGTGGDTQYF
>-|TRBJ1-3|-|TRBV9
TGTGCCAGCAGCACCTTTGCGGGGAGAAACACCATATATTTT
CASSTFAGRNTIYF
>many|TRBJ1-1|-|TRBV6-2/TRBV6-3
TGTGCCAGCAGTTACTCTAGTCGGACTGAAGCTTTCTTT
CASSYSSRTEAFF
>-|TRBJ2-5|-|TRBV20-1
TGCAGTGCCAACCTCGGCGCGAATCGGGGGGAGACCCAGTACTTC
CSANLGANRGETQYF
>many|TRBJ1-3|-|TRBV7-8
TGTGCCAGCAGCTTAGGCAGCATCTCTGGAAACACCATATATTTT
CASSLGSISGNTIYF
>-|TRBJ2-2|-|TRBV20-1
TGCAGTGCTTTCCTGGGGGGGCCGGTCACCGGGGAGCTGTTTTTT
CSAFLGGPVTGELFF
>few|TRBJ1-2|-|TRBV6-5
TGTGCCAGCAGTTACGGCCCGCAAAGGGGCTACACCTTC
CASSYGPQRGYTF
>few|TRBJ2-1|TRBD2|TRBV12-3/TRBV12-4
TGTGCCAGCGGACTAGGTAATAGTGAGCAGTTCTTC
CASGLGNSEQFF
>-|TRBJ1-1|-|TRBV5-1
TGCGCCAGCAGCTTAAACAGGGACCTAACGGGGACTGAAGCTTTCTTT
CASSLNRDLTGTEAFF
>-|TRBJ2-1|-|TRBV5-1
TGCGCCAGCAGCTTAACGAGTGATGAGCAGTTCTTC
CASSLTSDEQFF
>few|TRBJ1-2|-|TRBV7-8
TGTGCCAGCAGCTTAGGGCGGGGCCCAAGGATGCATGGCTACACCTTC
CASSLGRGPRMHGYTF
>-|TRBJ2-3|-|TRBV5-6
TGTGCCAGCAGGTTGACACGGGGAGATACGCAGTATTTT
CASRLTRGDTQYF
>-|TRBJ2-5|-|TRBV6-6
TGTGCCAGCGGTCGAGGGGCCGGGACCCAGTACTTC
CASGRGAGTQYF
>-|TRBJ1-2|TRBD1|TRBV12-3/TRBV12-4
TGTGCCAGCAGTTTAACCGGACAGGGAAACTATGGCCACACCTTC
CASSLTGQGNYGHTF